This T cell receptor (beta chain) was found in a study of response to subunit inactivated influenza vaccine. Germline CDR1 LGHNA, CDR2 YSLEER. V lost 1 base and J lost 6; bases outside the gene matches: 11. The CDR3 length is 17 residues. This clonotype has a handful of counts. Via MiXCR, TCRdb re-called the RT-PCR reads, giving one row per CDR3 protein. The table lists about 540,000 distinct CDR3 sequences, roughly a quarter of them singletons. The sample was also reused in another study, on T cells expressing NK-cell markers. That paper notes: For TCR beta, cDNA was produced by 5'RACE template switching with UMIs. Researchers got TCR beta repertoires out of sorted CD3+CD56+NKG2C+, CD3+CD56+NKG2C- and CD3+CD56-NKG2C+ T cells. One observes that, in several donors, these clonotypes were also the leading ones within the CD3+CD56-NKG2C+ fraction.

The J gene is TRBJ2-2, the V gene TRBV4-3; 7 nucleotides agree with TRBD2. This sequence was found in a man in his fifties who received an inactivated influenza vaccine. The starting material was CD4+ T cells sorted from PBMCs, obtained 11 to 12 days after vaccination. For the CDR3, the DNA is TGCGCCAGCAGCCAAGGAGTTCGGCTGGCGGGAGCCGGGGAGCTGTTTTTT. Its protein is CASSQGVRLAGAGELFF.